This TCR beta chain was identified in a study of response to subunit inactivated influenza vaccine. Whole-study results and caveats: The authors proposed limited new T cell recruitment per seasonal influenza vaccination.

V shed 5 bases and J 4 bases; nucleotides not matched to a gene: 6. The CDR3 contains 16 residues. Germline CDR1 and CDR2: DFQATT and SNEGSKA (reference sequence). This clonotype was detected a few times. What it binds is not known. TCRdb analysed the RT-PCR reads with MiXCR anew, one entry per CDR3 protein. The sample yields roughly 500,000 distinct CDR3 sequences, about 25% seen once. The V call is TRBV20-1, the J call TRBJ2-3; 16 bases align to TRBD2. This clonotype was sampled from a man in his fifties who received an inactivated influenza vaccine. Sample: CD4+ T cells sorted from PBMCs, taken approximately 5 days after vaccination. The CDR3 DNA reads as TGCAGTGCTCGAGGGACTAGCGGGAGGGCCGCAGATACGCAGTATTTT. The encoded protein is CSARGTSGRAADTQYF.